This is a list of T cell receptor beta chains from one sample in a study of cytomegalovirus exposure and HLA in healthy donors. Profiled with immunoSEQ multiplex PCR; TCRdb holds only in-frame clones, not every one. This table lists about 82,000 clones. The sample was PBMCs. The receptors derive from a woman aged 25 to 39 in good health and CMV-seronegative. Both conserved end residues are part of each CDR3. Each record gives: D gene, J gene, V gene, CDR3 protein, CDR3 DNA. D genes are given only for firm matches.

d_call: -
j_call: TRBJ1-1
v_call: TRBV5-8
cdr3_aa: CASRINRDAKNTEAFF
cdr3_nt: TGTGCCAGCAGGATTAACAGGGACGCAAAGAACACTGAAGCTTTCTTT

d_call: TRBD1
j_call: TRBJ1-1
v_call: TRBV18
cdr3_aa: CASSSDRGAEAFF
cdr3_nt: TGTGCCAGCTCTTCGGACAGGGGCGCTGAAGCTTTCTTT

d_call: TRBD1
j_call: TRBJ1-2
v_call: TRBV2
cdr3_aa: CASSALPMTGTGAIDGYTF
cdr3_nt: TGTGCCAGCAGTGCCCTTCCTATGACCGGGACAGGGGCGATTGATGGCTACACCTTC

d_call: -
j_call: TRBJ2-7
v_call: TRBV27
cdr3_aa: CASSPGQFYEQYF
cdr3_nt: TGTGCCAGCAGCCCAGGACAGTTCTACGAGCAGTACTTC

d_call: -
j_call: TRBJ2-7
v_call: TRBV7-9
cdr3_aa: CASSSGFYEQYF
cdr3_nt: TGTGCCAGCAGTTCAGGATTCTACGAGCAGTACTTC

d_call: -
j_call: TRBJ1-5
v_call: TRBV5-6
cdr3_aa: CASSRRVNNQPQHF
cdr3_nt: TGTGCCAGCAGCCGGAGGGTAAACAATCAGCCCCAGCATTTT

d_call: -
j_call: TRBJ2-7
v_call: TRBV2
cdr3_aa: CASSVDGRVHEQYF
cdr3_nt: TGTGCCAGCAGTGTTGACGGGAGAGTCCACGAGCAGTACTTC

d_call: TRBD2
j_call: TRBJ2-1
v_call: TRBV15
cdr3_aa: CATSTFIGGGNEQFF
cdr3_nt: TGTGCCACCAGCACCTTTATTGGGGGGGGAAATGAGCAGTTCTTC

d_call: -
j_call: TRBJ1-6
v_call: TRBV4-1
cdr3_aa: CASSQESDRLFSPLHF
cdr3_nt: TGCGCCAGCAGCCAAGAGTCCGACAGGCTATTTTCACCCCTCCACTTT

d_call: TRBD2
j_call: TRBJ2-2
v_call: TRBV12-5
cdr3_aa: CASATGTSGPGELFF
cdr3_nt: TGTGCTAGTGCCACCGGGACTAGCGGCCCCGGGGAGCTGTTTTTT

d_call: -
j_call: TRBJ1-4
v_call: TRBV19
cdr3_aa: CASSRGVATNEKLFF
cdr3_nt: TGTGCCAGTAGTCGCGGAGTTGCAACTAATGAAAAACTGTTTTTT

d_call: -
j_call: TRBJ1-4
v_call: TRBV5-8
cdr3_aa: CASSLVLQGRPGEKLFF
cdr3_nt: TGTGCCAGCAGCTTGGTCCTGCAAGGGCGGCCGGGGGAAAAACTGTTTTTT

d_call: TRBD1
j_call: TRBJ1-1
v_call: TRBV6-1
cdr3_aa: CASSSRQGNTEAFF
cdr3_nt: TGTGCCAGCAGTTCACGACAGGGAAACACTGAAGCTTTCTTT

d_call: TRBD1
j_call: TRBJ1-4
v_call: TRBV6-1
cdr3_aa: CASSALTGAANEKLFF
cdr3_nt: TGTGCCAGCAGTGCACTGACAGGGGCCGCTAATGAAAAACTGTTTTTT

d_call: -
j_call: TRBJ2-7
v_call: TRBV7-9
cdr3_aa: CASSSYGGRRYRGTYEQYF
cdr3_nt: TGTGCCAGCAGCTCTTACGGGGGGCGCCGCTACCGTGGAACCTACGAGCAGTACTTC

d_call: -
j_call: TRBJ2-1
v_call: TRBV4-1
cdr3_aa: CASSQDYREWNEQFF
cdr3_nt: TGCGCCAGCAGCCAAGATTACCGGGAGTGGAATGAGCAGTTCTTC

d_call: -
j_call: TRBJ1-2
v_call: TRBV28
cdr3_aa: CASRSDIGGYTF
cdr3_nt: TGTGCCAGCAGATCCGACATTGGGGGCTACACCTTC

d_call: TRBD1
j_call: TRBJ1-3
v_call: TRBV30
cdr3_aa: CAWRTGVSGNTIYF
cdr3_nt: TGTGCCTGGAGAACAGGGGTGTCGGGAAACACCATATATTTT

d_call: -
j_call: TRBJ1-5
v_call: TRBV5-4
cdr3_aa: CASRWPLTPQHF
cdr3_nt: TGTGCCAGCAGGTGGCCCCTTACGCCCCAGCATTTT

d_call: -
j_call: TRBJ1-1
v_call: TRBV5-4
cdr3_aa: CASSSLQGAMNTEAFF
cdr3_nt: TGTGCCAGCAGCTCCTTACAGGGTGCCATGAACACTGAAGCTTTCTTT

d_call: -
j_call: TRBJ1-1
v_call: TRBV4-1
cdr3_aa: CASSQVNTNTEAFF
cdr3_nt: TGCGCCAGCAGCCAAGTAAACACGAACACTGAAGCTTTCTTT

d_call: TRBD1
j_call: TRBJ1-6
v_call: TRBV27
cdr3_aa: CASRSGTAISPLHF
cdr3_nt: TGTGCCAGCAGATCCGGGACAGCAATTTCACCCCTCCACTTT

d_call: -
j_call: TRBJ1-2
v_call: TRBV6-1
cdr3_aa: CASRMGPTGEYGYTF
cdr3_nt: TGTGCCAGCAGGATGGGCCCTACGGGGGAATATGGCTACACCTTC

d_call: TRBD1
j_call: TRBJ2-7
v_call: TRBV30
cdr3_aa: CAWSLGQGSSYEQYF
cdr3_nt: TGTGCCTGGAGTTTGGGACAGGGTAGCTCCTACGAGCAGTACTTC

d_call: -
j_call: TRBJ1-2
v_call: TRBV7-2
cdr3_aa: CASSLGEVNYGYTF
cdr3_nt: TGTGCCAGCAGCTTAGGGGAGGTTAACTATGGCTACACCTTC

d_call: -
j_call: TRBJ2-1
v_call: TRBV11-2
cdr3_aa: CASSLGLARVNEQFF
cdr3_nt: TGTGCCAGCAGCTTAGGGCTAGCGAGGGTCAATGAGCAGTTCTTC

d_call: TRBD1
j_call: TRBJ1-3
v_call: TRBV6-1
cdr3_aa: CASSTGGSGNTIYF
cdr3_nt: TGTGCCAGCAGTACAGGGGGCTCTGGAAACACCATATATTTT

d_call: TRBD2
j_call: TRBJ2-3
v_call: TRBV7-9
cdr3_aa: CASERGGTDTQYF
cdr3_nt: TGTGCCAGCGAGCGGGGGGGCACAGATACGCAGTATTTT

d_call: -
j_call: TRBJ2-1
v_call: TRBV30
cdr3_aa: CAWSGRTGRNNEQFF
cdr3_nt: TGTGCCTGGAGTGGGAGAACAGGCCGGAACAATGAGCAGTTCTTC

d_call: -
j_call: TRBJ2-7
v_call: TRBV11-2
cdr3_aa: CASSFRQDPAYEQYF
cdr3_nt: TGTGCCAGCAGCTTCCGACAGGACCCCGCCTACGAGCAGTACTTC